Below are 27 T cell receptor beta chains sequenced from a single sample in a study of OX40 agonist ivuxolimab in advanced cancers. Method: immunoSEQ multiplex PCR; TCRdb's copy keeps in-frame clones and lacks some. This sample has about 40,000 clones, with over 75% found just once. Sequenced material: CD4+ or CD8+ T cells sorted from blood, taken in a trial of the OX40 agonist ivuxolimab. These receptors came from an adult with an advanced solid tumor such as melanoma, head and neck, liver or kidney cancer.

V gene TRBV4-1 combines with J gene TRBJ1-1, with 8 bases identical to TRBD1. The CDR3 has 15 residues. The V and J ends lost 4 bases and 5 bases, in that order; junction bases with no gene match: 9. Germline CDR1 reads MGHRA; CDR2 reads YSYEKL. The CDR3 is CASSRSETGVTEAFF. As DNA, the CDR3 is TGCGCCAGCAGCCGTTCAGAGACAGGGGTAACTGAAGCTTTCTTT.

The J gene is TRBJ2-6, the V gene TRBV19, with D uncertain. The V end was cut by 3 bases, the J end by 0 bases, with 12 bases between. The CDR3 loop spans 17 amino acids. CDR1 and CDR2 (germline): LNHDA, SQIVND (reference sequence). As DNA, the CDR3 is TGTGCCAGTAGTATTTCCGGGTTCAGCTCTGGGGCCAACGTCCTGACTTTC. It yields the protein CASSISGFSSGANVLTF.

The genes are TRBV25-1 and TRBJ1-1, with D maybe TRBD1 (5 bases). The V end was cut by 6 bases, the J end by 3 bases, with 11 bases between. This CDR3 spans 13 amino acids. Looked up from germline, CDR1 is MGHDK and CDR2 is SYGVNS. The CDR3 nucleotides are TGTGCCAGCAGGGCAGGGTCCCACACTGAAGCTTTCTTT. Translation: CASRAGSHTEAFF.

The chain uses TRBV5-1 and TRBJ1-2, with no clear D. Trimming cost V 3 bases and J 2 bases, with 8 bases left between them. The CDR3 covers 13 residues. CDR1 SGHRS and CDR2 YFSETQ come from the germline V gene. In DNA form, the CDR3 reads TGCGCCAGCAGCTATAATCTGAACTATGGCTACACCTTC. Protein sequence: CASSYNLNYGYTF.

The rearrangement joins TRBV6-1 to TRBJ1-2, with D maybe TRBD1 (6 bases). The CDR3 length is 16 residues. Germline CDR1 reads MNHNS; CDR2 reads SASEGT. V lost 3 bases and J lost 2, with 16 bases in between. As DNA, the CDR3 is TGTGCCAGCAGTGAGGCCTACTATGGACAGAACTATGGCTACACCTTC. Residues: CASSEAYYGQNYGYTF.

There are a few counts of this clone. The CDR3 DNA is TGTGCCAGCAACCGGTTGCAGGGGCGCTATGGCTACACCTTC. Amino acids: CASNRLQGRYGYTF. The chain carries TRBV6-1 and TRBJ1-2, with a tentative D call TRBD1 (6 bases). The CDR3 totals 14 residues. Deletions cut 7 bases from V and 4 bases from J, with 16 bases between. Germline CDR1 MNHNS, CDR2 SASEGT.

Relative to its sample, this clone is medium-sized. The J gene is TRBJ1-1, the V gene TRBV7-3; D is undetermined. Trimming shortened V by 1 base and J by 1 base, and 4 bases separated the two germline ends. The CDR3 extends over 13 amino acids. CDR1 and CDR2 from the germline V gene are SGHTA and FQGTGA. In nucleotides, the CDR3 is TGTGCCAGCAGCTTAATGAGGAACACTGAAGCTTTCTTT. Amino acids: CASSLMRNTEAFF.

V gene TRBV5-1 combines with J gene TRBJ2-5, with a possible D match to TRBD2 (5 bases). V dropped 0 bases and J dropped 3 bases, with 9 bases sitting between them. The CDR3 consists of 14 residues. Germline CDR1 reads SGHRS; CDR2 reads YFSETQ. For the CDR3, the DNA is TGCGCCAGCAGCTTGGATCCTAGCAAAGAGACCCAGTACTTC. It yields the protein CASSLDPSKETQYF.

The count of this clone is one. The chain carries TRBV5-1 and TRBJ2-7; the match to TRBD2 covers 11 bases. Germline CDR1 SGHRS, CDR2 YFSETQ. The CDR3 extends over 15 amino acids. The J segment lost 3 bases and the V segment lost 4 bases, leaving 6 bases of the junction unmatched. The CDR3, as DNA: TGCGCCAGCAGCCCGAAACTAGCGGGAGTCTACGAGCAGTACTTC. This encodes CASSPKLAGVYEQYF.

The chain recombines TRBV5-4 with TRBJ2-7; D is possibly TRBD1 (6 bases). Trimming cost V 2 bases and J 5 bases, with 8 bases left between them. Germline V gene data show CDR1 as SGHNT and CDR2 as YYREEE (reference sequence). The CDR3 sequence is 12 residues long. The CDR3 DNA reads TGTGCCAGCAGCTTTCAGGGGAACGAGCAGTACTTC. It is translated as CASSFQGNEQYF.

This chain uses TRBV7-3 with TRBJ1-1; possibly TRBD1 for D (5 bases). CDR3 size: 13 residues. V lost 4 bases to trimming and J lost 2 bases, with 8 bases between them. Germline V gene sequence: CDR1 SGHTA, CDR2 FQGTGA. The chain's CDR3 is CASSSQGNTEAFF. In DNA, the CDR3 is TGTGCCAGCAGCTCCCAGGGAAACACTGAAGCTTTCTTT.

This clone appeared a few times. The CDR3 DNA reads as TGCGCCAGCAGCTTGGTAGGGGGCAGCGAAGTCACTGAAGCTTTCTTT. It is translated as CASSLVGGSEVTEAFF. The gene calls are TRBV5-1 and TRBJ1-1, with 7 bases identical to TRBD1. Germline trimming cut 0 bases from V and 4 bases from J; bases unmatched to any gene: 9. This CDR3 is 16 amino acids long. CDR1 and CDR2 (germline): SGHRS, YFSETQ.

The V call is TRBV11-1, the J call TRBJ1-4; D is unresolved. V lost 5 bases, J lost 8 bases, and 12 bases lay in between. The germline V gene encodes CDR1 SGHAT and CDR2 FQDESV (reference sequence). The CDR3 runs to 13 residues. The CDR3 DNA is TGTGCCAGCAGCGTAACTTCGGGAGAAAAACTGTTTTTT. Amino acid sequence: CASSVTSGEKLFF.

The V and J genes are TRBV19 and TRBJ2-3; 8 bases fit TRBD2. In germline, CDR1 is LNHDA, CDR2 SQIVND (reference sequence). After removal of 7 bases from V and 6 bases from J, the junction contained 12 bases not matched to a gene. The CDR3 loop spans 15 amino acids. The CDR3 DNA reads TGTGCCAGTACCCCAAGTTGGCGGGAGGAGGATACGCAGTATTTT. Amino acids: CASTPSWREEDTQYF.

The gene calls are TRBV2 and TRBJ1-1; 8 bases map to TRBD1. CDR3 size: 14 residues. V was clipped by 5 bases and J by 5 bases; unmatched bases: 7. CDR1 SNHLY and CDR2 FYNNEI come from the germline V gene. CDR3 loop: CASSQDRERTEAFF. DNA for the CDR3: TGTGCCAGCAGTCAGGACAGGGAAAGAACTGAAGCTTTCTTT.

This sequence joins TRBV2 and TRBJ1-2; D possibly corresponds to TRBD1 (5 bases). Looked up from germline, CDR1 is SNHLY and CDR2 is FYNNEI. Trimming removed 4 bases from V and 2 bases from J, with 14 bases in between. The CDR3 totals 15 residues. This chain's CDR3 is CASSVGLLGNYGYTF. The CDR3 coding sequence is TGTGCCAGCAGTGTGGGGCTCTTGGGGAACTATGGCTACACCTTC.

The chain recombines TRBV6-5 with TRBJ2-1; D may be TRBD2 (5 bases). The CDR3 contains 12 residues. Between the trimmed V and J ends, which lost 4 bases and 6 bases, there was a span of 7 bases. CDR1 and CDR2 (germline): MNHEY, SVGAGI. CDR3 sequence: CASSWAGNEQFF. The CDR3 nucleotides read TGTGCCAGCAGTTGGGCGGGCAATGAGCAGTTCTTC.

The chain employs TRBV7-3 and TRBJ1-5, with a tentative D call TRBD1 (5 bases). With 5 bases removed from V and 0 bases from J, the gap between germline ends came to 14 bases. The germline CDR1 and CDR2 sequences are SGHTA and FQGTGA. CDR3 length: 16 residues. The CDR3 reads CASSQKGVYSNQPQHF. The CDR3 region has the DNA TGTGCCAGCAGCCAAAAAGGGGTGTATAGCAATCAGCCCCAGCATTTT.

The rearrangement links TRBV7-2 to TRBJ2-7, with unresolved D. Germline loops: CDR1 SGHTA, CDR2 FQGNSA. V was pared by 5 bases and J by 0 bases, with 8 bases between. The CDR3 runs to 13 residues. The CDR3 region is CASSKLSSYEQYF. The CDR3 region has the DNA TGTGCCAGCAGCAAGTTAAGCTCCTACGAGCAGTACTTC.

Relative to its sample, this clone is medium-sized. The chain has TRBV2 and TRBJ1-5; a possible D gene is TRBD1 (5 bases). The CDR3 is 12 residues long. Germline V gene lookup returns CDR1 SNHLY and CDR2 FYNNEI. V was clipped by 10 bases and J by 7 bases, with 14 bases between them. The CDR3 nucleotides read TGTGCCACCCAGGGAGCGGGGCAGCCCCAGCATTTT. Its protein product is CATQGAGQPQHF.

The chain couples TRBV4-1 to TRBJ1-4, with 10 bases fitting TRBD1. CDR1 and CDR2 (germline): MGHRA, YSYEKL. The trim removed 5 bases at V and 8 bases at J, leaving 5 bases unmatched. The CDR3 has 14 residues. Here the CDR3 reads CASSSGTGVEKLFF. The CDR3 DNA follows: TGCGCCAGCAGCTCCGGGACAGGGGTGGAAAAACTGTTTTTT.

This chain joins TRBV5-4 and TRBJ2-1, with a tentative D call TRBD2 (6 bases). The CDR3 runs to 15 residues. V lost 0 bases and J lost 8, with 15 bases in between. Germline values: CDR1 SGHNT, CDR2 YYREEE (reference sequence). In DNA, the CDR3 is TGTGCCAGCAGCTTGGAGGTTACTAGCTTTGATGAGCAGTTCTTC. Translation gives CASSLEVTSFDEQFF.

This clone was picked up one time. V gene TRBV19 combines with J gene TRBJ2-4; TRBD1 matches at 8 bases. Germline CDR1 LNHDA, CDR2 SQIVND (reference sequence). The V and J ends lost 3 bases and 5 bases, in that order; junction bases with no gene match: 0. This CDR3 spans 13 amino acids. Here the CDR3 reads CASSMGQENIQYF. CDR3 sequence (DNA): TGTGCCAGTAGTATGGGACAGGAAAACATTCAGTACTTC.

The chain uses TRBV6-5 and TRBJ1-4; the D gene is possibly TRBD1 (6 bases). Germline loops: CDR1 MNHEY, CDR2 SVGAGI. CDR3 length: 16 amino acids. V was shortened by 2 bases and J by 7 bases, with 17 bases between the two germline ends. Here the CDR3 reads CASSYRTGKFPEKLFF. The CDR3 DNA reads TGTGCCAGCAGTTACCGAACAGGGAAGTTCCCTGAAAAACTGTTTTTT.

This clone was seen only a few times. The chain links TRBV5-6 to TRBJ1-2; 7 bases match TRBD1. CDR1 and CDR2 from the germline V gene are SGHDT and YYEEEE. V dropped 7 bases and J dropped 2; count of bases not matched to a gene: 8. This CDR3 is built from 14 residues. The CDR3 DNA reads as TGTGCCAGCGGAGGACAGGATAAGAACTATGGCTACACCTTC. Encoded protein: CASGGQDKNYGYTF.

There are a few counts of this clone. This chain links TRBV7-9 with TRBJ2-5; 7 bases align to TRBD1. V shed 7 bases, J shed 2 bases, and the junction held 10 bases outside the gene matches. The germline CDR1 and CDR2 sequences are SEHNR and FQNEAQ (reference sequence). This CDR3 is 15 amino acids long. CDR3 in amino acids: CASKESTGLQETQYF. CDR3 bases: TGTGCCAGCAAAGAGTCGACAGGGCTGCAAGAGACCCAGTACTTC.

This chain joins TRBV18 and TRBJ1-2; 7 nucleotides line up with TRBD1. V was pared by 2 bases and J by 0 bases, with 9 bases of the junction left unmatched. Per the germline V gene, CDR1 is KGHSH and CDR2 is LQKENI. The length of the CDR3 is 17 residues. Here the CDR3 reads CASSPGLPGQTNYGYTF. Here the CDR3 DNA reads TGTGCCAGCTCACCAGGGCTTCCGGGACAGACTAACTATGGCTACACCTTC.